This TCR beta chain was recovered during a study of brain T cells in children with intractable seizures. CDR3 length equals 17 residues. V was trimmed by 0 bases and J by 0 bases, leaving 12 bases between them. Germline assignment: CDR1 SGHNT and CDR2 YENEEA. Libraries were prepared by immunoSEQ multiplex PCR; TCRdb keeps only in-frame clonotypes and omits some of them. Among 300,000 to 400,000 clones listed, over 90% were seen once. Time point of the sample: blood from clinic visit 5 months post-surgery; TSC patient then seizure free. Before surgery, patients took at least one anti-epileptic drug. Sequencing was performed on peripheral blood, taken approximately 5 months after surgery. The chain carries TRBV11-3 and TRBJ2-1; D possibly uses TRBD1 or TRBD2 (5 bases each). The TCR comes from a boy younger than two with tuberous sclerosis and intractable seizures. The CDR3 sequence is CASSLDKWGSSYNEQFF. CDR3 nucleotides: TGTGCCAGCAGCTTAGATAAGTGGGGGAGCTCCTACAATGAGCAGTTCTTC.